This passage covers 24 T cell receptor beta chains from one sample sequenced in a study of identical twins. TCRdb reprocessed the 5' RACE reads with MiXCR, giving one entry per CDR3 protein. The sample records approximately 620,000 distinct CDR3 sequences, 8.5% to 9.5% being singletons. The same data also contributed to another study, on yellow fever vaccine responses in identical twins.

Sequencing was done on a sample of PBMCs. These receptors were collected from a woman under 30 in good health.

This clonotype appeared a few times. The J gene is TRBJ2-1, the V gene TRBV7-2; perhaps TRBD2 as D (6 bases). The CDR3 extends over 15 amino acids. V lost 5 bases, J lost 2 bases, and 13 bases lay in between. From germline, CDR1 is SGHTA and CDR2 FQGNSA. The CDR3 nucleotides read TGTGCCAGCAGCAGGGACGCGGGGCCCTACAATGAGCAGTTCTTC. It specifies CASSRDAGPYNEQFF.

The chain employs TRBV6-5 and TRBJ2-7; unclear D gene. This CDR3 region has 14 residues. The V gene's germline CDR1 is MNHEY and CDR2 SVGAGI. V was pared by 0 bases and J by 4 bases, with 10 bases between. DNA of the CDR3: TGTGCCAGCAGTTACTCTGCGGAAAGTTACGAGCAGTACTTC. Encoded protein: CASSYSAESYEQYF.

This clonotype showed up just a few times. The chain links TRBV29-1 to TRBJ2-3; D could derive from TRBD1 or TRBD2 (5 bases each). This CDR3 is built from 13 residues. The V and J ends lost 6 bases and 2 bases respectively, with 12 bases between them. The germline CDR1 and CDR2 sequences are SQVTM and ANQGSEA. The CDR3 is CSVGERSTDTQYF. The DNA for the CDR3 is TGCAGCGTGGGGGAGCGATCCACAGATACGCAGTATTTT.

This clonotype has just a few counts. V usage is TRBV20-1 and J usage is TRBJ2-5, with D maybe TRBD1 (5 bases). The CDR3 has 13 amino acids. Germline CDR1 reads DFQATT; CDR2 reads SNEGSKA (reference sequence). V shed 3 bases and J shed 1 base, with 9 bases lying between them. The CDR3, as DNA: TGCAGTGCTAGGACAGAACTCCAAGAGACCCAGTACTTC. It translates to CSARTELQETQYF.

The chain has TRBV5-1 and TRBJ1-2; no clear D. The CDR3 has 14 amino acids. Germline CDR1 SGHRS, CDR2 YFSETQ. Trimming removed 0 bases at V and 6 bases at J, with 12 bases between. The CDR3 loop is CASSLEVQYHGYTF. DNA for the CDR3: TGCGCCAGCAGCTTGGAGGTTCAGTATCATGGCTACACCTTC.

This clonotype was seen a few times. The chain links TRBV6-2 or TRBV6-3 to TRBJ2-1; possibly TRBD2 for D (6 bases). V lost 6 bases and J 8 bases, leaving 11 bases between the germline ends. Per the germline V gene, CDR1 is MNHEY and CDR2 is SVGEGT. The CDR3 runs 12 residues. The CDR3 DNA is TGTGCCAGCAGCGGACTAATGGATGAGCAGTTCTTC. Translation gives CASSGLMDEQFF.

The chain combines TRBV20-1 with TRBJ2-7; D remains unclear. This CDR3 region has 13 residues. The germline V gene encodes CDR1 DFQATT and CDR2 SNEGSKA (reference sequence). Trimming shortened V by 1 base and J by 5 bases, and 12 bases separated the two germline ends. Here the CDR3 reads CSARAFKGHEQYF. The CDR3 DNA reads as TGCAGTGCTAGAGCCTTCAAGGGCCACGAGCAGTACTTC.

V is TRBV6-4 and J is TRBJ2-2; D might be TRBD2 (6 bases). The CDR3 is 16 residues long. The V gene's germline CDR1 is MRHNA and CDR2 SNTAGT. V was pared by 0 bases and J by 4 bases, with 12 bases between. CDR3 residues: CASSDSRGTGTGELFF. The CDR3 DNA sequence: TGTGCCAGCAGTGACTCCCGGGGGACGGGCACCGGGGAGCTGTTTTTT.

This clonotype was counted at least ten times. The CDR3: CASSGDSADYGYTF. The CDR3 nucleotides read TGCGCCAGCAGCGGGGACAGCGCTGACTATGGCTACACCTTC. The gene calls are TRBV4-1 and TRBJ1-2; 7 bases agree with TRBD1. V shed 5 bases and J 3 bases; nucleotides not matched to a gene: 6. The CDR3 totals 14 residues. The V gene's germline CDR1 is MGHRA and CDR2 YSYEKL.

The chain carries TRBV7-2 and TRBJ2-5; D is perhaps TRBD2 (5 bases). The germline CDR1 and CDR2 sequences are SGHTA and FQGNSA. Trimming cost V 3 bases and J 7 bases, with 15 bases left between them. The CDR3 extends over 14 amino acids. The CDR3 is CASSLSTEGGTQYF. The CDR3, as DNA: TGTGCCAGCAGCTTGTCCACAGAAGGAGGGACCCAGTACTTC.

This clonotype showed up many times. The DNA of the CDR3 is TGCAGTGCTAGTCCCCTCCGACAGGGGAAGGGCGAGCAGTACTTC. Amino acids: CSASPLRQGKGEQYF. The V call is TRBV20-1, the J call TRBJ2-7, with 8 positions matching TRBD1. The junction had 13 bases not matched to a gene; V was cut back by 3 bases and J by 6 bases. Looked up from germline, CDR1 is DFQATT and CDR2 is SNEGSKA (reference sequence). The CDR3 length is 15 residues.

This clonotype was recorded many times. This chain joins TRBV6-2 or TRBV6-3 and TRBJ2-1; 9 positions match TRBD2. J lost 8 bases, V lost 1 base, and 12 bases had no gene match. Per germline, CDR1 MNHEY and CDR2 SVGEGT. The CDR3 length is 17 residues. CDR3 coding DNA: TGTGCCAGCAGTTACTTACCGGGACTAGCTCATGTCTATGAGCAGTTCTTC. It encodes CASSYLPGLAHVYEQFF.

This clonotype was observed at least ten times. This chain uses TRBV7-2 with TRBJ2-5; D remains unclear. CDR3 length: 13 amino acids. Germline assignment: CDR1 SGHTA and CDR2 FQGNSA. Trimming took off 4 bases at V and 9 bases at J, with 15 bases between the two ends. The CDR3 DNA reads TGTGCCAGCAGCTCAGACAAAAGGTGGGCCCAGTACTTC. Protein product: CASSSDKRWAQYF.

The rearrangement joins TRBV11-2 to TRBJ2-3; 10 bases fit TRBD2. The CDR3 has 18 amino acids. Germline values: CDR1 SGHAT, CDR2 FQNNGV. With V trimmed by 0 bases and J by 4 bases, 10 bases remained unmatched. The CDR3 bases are TGTGCCAGCAGCTTAGATCTCCCTAGCGGGAGATTAGCAGATACGCAGTATTTT. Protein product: CASSLDLPSGRLADTQYF.

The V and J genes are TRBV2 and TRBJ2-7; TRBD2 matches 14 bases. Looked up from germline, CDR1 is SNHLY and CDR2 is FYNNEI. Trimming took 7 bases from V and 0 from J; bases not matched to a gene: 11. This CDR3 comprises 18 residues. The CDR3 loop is CASNQGLAGGLPSYEQYF. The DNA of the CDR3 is TGTGCCAGCAACCAAGGACTAGCGGGAGGCCTCCCCTCCTACGAGCAGTACTTC.

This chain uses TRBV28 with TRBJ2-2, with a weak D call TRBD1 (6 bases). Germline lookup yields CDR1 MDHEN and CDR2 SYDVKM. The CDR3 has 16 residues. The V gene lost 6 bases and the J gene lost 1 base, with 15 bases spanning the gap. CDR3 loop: CASSDPGHLNTGELFF. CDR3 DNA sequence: TGTGCCAGCAGCGACCCGGGACACTTGAACACCGGGGAGCTGTTTTTT.

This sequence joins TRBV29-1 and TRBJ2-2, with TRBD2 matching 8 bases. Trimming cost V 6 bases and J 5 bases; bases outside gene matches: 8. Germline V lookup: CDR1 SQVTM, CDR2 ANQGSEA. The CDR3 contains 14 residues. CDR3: CSVSGGEITGELFF. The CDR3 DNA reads TGCAGCGTATCGGGGGGGGAGATAACCGGGGAGCTGTTTTTT.

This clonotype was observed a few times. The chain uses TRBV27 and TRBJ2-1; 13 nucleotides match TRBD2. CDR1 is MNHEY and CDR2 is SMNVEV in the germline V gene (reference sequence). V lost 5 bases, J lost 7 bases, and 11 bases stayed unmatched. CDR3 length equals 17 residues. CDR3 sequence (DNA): TGTGCCAGCAGTCCCCTAGTAACTAGCGGGAGGGCGAATGAGCAGTTCTTC. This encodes CASSPLVTSGRANEQFF.

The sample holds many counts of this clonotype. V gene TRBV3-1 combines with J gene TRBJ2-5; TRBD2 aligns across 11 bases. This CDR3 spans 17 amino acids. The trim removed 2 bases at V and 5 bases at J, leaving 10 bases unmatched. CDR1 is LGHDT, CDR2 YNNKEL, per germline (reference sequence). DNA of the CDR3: TGTGCCAGCAGCCAACGAAACCCGACTAGCGGGGCTGAGACCCAGTACTTC. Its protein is CASSQRNPTSGAETQYF.

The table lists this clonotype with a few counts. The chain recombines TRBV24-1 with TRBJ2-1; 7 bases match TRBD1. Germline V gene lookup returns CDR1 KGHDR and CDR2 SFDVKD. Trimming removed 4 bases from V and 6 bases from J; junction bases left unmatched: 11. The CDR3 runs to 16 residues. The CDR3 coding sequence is TGTGCCACCAGTGACCGGGACAGCTGGGCCTTCAATGAGCAGTTCTTC. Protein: CATSDRDSWAFNEQFF.

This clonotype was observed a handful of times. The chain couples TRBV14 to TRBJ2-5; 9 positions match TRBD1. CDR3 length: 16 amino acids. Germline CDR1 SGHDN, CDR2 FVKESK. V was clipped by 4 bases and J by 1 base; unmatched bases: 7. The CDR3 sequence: CASSPGQGYVQETQYF. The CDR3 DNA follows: TGTGCCAGCAGCCCGGGACAGGGTTACGTCCAAGAGACCCAGTACTTC. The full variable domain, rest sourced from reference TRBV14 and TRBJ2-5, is EAGVTQFPSHSVIEKGQTVTLRCDPISGHDNLYWYRRVMGKEIKFLLHFVKESKQDESGMPNNRFLAERTGGTYSTLKVQPAELEDSGVYFCASSPGQGYVQETQYFGPGTRLLVL.

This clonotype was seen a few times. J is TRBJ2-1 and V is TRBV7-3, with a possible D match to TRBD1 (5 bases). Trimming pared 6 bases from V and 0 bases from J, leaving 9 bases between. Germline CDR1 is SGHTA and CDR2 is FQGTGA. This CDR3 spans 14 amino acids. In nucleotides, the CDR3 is TGTGCCAGCAGTTCTAGGGGCTCCTACAATGAGCAGTTCTTC. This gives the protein CASSSRGSYNEQFF. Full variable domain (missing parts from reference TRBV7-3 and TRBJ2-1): GAGVSQTPSNKVTEKGKYVELRCDPISGHTALYWYRQSLGQGPEFLIYFQGTGAADDSGLPNDRFFAVRPEGSVSTLKIQRTERGDSAVYLCASSSRGSYNEQFFGPGTRLTVL.

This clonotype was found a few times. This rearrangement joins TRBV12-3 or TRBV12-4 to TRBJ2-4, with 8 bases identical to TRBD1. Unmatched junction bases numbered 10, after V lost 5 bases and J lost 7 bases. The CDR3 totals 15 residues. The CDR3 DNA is TGTGCCAGCAGTATGACCGGACAGGGTGGGAACATTCAGTACTTC. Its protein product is CASSMTGQGGNIQYF.

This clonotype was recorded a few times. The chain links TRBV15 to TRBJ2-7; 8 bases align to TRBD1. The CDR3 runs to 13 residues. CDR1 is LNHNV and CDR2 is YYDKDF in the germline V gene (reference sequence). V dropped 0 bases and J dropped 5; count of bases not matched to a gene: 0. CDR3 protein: CATSRETGDEQYF. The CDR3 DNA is TGTGCCACCAGCAGAGAGACAGGGGACGAGCAGTACTTC.